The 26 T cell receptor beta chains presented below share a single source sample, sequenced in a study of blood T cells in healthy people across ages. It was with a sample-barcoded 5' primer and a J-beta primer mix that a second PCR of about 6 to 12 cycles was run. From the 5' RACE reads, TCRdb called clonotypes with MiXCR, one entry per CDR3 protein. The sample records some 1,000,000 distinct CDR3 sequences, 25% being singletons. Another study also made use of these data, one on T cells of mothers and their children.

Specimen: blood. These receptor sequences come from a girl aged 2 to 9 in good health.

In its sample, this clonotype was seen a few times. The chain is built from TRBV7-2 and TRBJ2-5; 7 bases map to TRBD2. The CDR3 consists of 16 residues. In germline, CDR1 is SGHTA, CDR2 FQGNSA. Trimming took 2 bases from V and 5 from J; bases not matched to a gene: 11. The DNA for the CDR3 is TGTGCCAGCAGCTTAAGGGCGGGGGTGGGTTGGGAGACCCAGTACTTC. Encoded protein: CASSLRAGVGWETQYF.

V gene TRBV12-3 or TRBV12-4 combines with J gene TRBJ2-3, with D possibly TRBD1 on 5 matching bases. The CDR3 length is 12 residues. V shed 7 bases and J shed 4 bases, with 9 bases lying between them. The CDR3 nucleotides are TGTGCCAGCATTCTCAGGGCAGATACGCAGTATTTT. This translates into CASILRADTQYF.

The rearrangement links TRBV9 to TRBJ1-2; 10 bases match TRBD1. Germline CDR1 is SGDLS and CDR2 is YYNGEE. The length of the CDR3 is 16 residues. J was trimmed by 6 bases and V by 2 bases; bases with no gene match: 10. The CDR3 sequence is CASSVPTGGLKNGYTF. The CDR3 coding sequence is TGTGCCAGCAGCGTCCCGACAGGGGGCTTAAAAAATGGCTACACCTTC.

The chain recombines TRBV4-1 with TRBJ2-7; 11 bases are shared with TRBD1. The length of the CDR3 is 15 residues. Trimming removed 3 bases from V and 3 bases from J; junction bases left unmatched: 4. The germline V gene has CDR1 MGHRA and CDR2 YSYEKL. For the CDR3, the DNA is TGCGCCAGCAGCCAGGGACAGGGGGTAGTCTACGAGCAGTACTTC. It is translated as CASSQGQGVVYEQYF.

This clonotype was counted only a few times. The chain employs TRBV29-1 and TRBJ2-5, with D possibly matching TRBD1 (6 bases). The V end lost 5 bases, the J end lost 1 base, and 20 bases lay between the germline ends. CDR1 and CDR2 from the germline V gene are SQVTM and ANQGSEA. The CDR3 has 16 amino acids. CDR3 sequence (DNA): TGCAGCGTTTTTGAAGGGGGAGTATCCCCCCAAGAGACCCAGTACTTC. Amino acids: CSVFEGGVSPQETQYF.

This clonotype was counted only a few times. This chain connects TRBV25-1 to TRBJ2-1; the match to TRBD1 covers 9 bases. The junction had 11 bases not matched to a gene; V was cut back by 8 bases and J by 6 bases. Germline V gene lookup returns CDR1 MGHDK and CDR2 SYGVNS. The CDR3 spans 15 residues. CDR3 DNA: TGTGCCAGCCTACCGGACAGGGGAGGTATCAATGAGCAGTTCTTC. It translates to CASLPDRGGINEQFF.

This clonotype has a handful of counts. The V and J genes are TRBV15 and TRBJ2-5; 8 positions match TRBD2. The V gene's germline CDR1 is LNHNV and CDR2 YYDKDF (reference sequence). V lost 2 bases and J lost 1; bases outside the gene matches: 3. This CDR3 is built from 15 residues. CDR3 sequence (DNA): TGTGCCACCAGCAGAAAGCTAGCGGGCCAAGAGACCCAGTACTTC. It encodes CATSRKLAGQETQYF.

CDR3 nucleotides: TGTGCCAGCAGTTTAGGATTAAAGGGGGGCGGTAATGAAAAACTGTTTTTT. As protein: CASSLGLKGGGNEKLFF. V is TRBV28 and J is TRBJ1-4; D might be TRBD1 (6 bases). Trimming took 2 bases from V and 4 from J, leaving 17 bases between them. The CDR3 runs 17 residues. CDR1 and CDR2 from the germline V gene are MDHEN and SYDVKM. Based on the CDR3 plus reference TRBV28 and TRBJ1-4, the full variable domain is DVKVTQSSRYLVKRTGEKVFLECVQDMDHENMFWYRQDPGLGLRLIYFSYDVKMKEKGDIPEGYSVSREKKERFSLILESASTNQTSMYLCASSLGLKGGGNEKLFFGSGTQLSVL.

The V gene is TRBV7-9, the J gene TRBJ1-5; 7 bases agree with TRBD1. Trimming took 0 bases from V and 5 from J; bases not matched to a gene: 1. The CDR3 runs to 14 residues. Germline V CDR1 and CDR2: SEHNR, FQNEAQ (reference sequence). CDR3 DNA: TGTGCCAGCAGCTTAGCGCAGGGGGATCAGCCCCAGCATTTT. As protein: CASSLAQGDQPQHF.

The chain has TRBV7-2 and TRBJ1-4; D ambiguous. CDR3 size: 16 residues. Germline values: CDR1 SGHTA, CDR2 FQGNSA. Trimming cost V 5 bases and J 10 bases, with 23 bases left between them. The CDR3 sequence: CASSLPSPAAMGKLFF. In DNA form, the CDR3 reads TGTGCCAGCAGCCTACCCTCCCCTGCTGCTATGGGAAAACTGTTTTTT. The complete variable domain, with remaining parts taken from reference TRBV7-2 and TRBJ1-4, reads GAGVSQSPSNKVTEKGKDVELRCDPISGHTALYWYRQSLGQGLEFLIYFQGNSAPDKSGLPSDRFSAERTGGSVSTLTIQRTQQEDSAVYLCASSLPSPAAMGKLFFGSGTQLSVL.

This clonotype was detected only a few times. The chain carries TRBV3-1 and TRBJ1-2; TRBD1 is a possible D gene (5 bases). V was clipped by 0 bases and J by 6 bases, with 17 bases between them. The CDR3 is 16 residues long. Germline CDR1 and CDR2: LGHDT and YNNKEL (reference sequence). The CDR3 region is CASSQDLTAQLHGYTF. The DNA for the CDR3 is TGTGCCAGCAGCCAAGACCTGACAGCCCAGCTACATGGCTACACCTTC.

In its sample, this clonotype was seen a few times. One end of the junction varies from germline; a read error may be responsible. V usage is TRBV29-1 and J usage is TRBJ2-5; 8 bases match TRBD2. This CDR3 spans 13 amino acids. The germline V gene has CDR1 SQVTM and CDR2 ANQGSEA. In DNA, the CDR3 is TGCAGCGTCCCGGGACTAGGTCAAGAGACCCGGTACTTC. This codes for CSVPGLGQETRYF.

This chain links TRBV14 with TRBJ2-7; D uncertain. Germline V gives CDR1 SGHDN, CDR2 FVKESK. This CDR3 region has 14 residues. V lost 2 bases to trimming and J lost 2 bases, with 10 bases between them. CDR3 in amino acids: CASSQYAEAYEQYF. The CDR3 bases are TGTGCCAGCAGCCAATACGCAGAAGCCTACGAGCAGTACTTC.

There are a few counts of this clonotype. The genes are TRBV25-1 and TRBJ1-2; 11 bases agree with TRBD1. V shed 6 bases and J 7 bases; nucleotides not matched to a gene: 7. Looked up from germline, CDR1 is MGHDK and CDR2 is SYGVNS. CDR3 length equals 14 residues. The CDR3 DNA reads TGTGCCAGCAGAGGACAGGGGGCGGATGGTGGCTACACCTTC. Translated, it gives CASRGQGADGGYTF.

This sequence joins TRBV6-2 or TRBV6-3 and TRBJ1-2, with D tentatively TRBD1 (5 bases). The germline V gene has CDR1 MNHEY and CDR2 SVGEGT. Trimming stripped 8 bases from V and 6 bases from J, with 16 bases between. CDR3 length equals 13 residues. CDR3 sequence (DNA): TGTGCCAGCGGGGGAAGAGTCTTCAATGGCTACACCTTC. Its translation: CASGGRVFNGYTF.

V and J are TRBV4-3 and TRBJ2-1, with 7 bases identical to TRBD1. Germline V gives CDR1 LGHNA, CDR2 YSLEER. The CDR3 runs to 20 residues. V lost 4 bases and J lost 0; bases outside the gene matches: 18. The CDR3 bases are TGCGCCAGCAGCCCATCGTATACCGACAGGGCGGAATCCTCCTACAATGAGCAGTTCTTC. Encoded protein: CASSPSYTDRAESSYNEQFF.

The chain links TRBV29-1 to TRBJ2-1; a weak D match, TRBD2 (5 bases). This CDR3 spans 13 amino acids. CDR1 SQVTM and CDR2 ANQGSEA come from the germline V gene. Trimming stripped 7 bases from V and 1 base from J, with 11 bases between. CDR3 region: CSGRTSSYNEQFF. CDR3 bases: TGCAGCGGCCGAACTAGTTCCTACAATGAGCAGTTCTTC.

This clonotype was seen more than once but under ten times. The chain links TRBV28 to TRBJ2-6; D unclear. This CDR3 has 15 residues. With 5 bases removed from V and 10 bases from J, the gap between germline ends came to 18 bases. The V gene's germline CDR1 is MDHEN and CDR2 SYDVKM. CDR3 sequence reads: CASSNTGLGGNVLTF. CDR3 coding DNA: TGTGCCAGCAGTAACACTGGCCTGGGTGGGAACGTCCTGACTTTC.

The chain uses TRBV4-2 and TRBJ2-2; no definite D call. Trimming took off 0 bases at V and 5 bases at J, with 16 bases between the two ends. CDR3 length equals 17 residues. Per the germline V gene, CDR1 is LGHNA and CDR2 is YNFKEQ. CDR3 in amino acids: CASSQDWAEDLTGELFF. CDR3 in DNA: TGTGCCAGCAGCCAAGATTGGGCAGAAGACCTAACCGGGGAGCTGTTTTTT.

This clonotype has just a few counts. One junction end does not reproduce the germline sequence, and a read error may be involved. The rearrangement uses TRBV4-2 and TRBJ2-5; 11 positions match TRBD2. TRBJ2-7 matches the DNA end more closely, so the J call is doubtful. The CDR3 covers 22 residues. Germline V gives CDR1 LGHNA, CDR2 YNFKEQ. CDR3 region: CASGQDIQTIPLGSGGVYEQYF. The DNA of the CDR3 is TGTGCCAGCGGCCAAGATATCCAGACGATCCCCTTGGGTAGCGGGGGGGTATACGAGCAGTACTTC.

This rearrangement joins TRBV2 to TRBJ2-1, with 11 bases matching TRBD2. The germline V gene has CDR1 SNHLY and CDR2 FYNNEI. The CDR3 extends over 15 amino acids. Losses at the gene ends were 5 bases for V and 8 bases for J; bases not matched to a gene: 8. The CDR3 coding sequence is TGTGCCAGCAGTTTCACTAGCGGGAGTATGTATGAGCAGTTCTTC. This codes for CASSFTSGSMYEQFF.

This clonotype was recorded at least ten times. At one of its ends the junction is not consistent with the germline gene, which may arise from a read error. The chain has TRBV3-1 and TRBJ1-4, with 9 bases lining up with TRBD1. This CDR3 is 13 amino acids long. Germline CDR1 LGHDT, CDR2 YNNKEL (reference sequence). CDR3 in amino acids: CASSPGQGEKLFF. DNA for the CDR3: TGCGCCAGCAGCCCTGGACAGGGGGAAAAACTGTTTTTT.

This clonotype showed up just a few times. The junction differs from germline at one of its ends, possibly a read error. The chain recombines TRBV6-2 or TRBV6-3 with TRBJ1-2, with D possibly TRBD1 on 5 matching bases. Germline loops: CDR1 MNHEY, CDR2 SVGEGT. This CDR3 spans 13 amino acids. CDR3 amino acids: CAGSDAGYGGYTF. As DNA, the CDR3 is TGTGCCGGCAGTGACGCAGGGTATGGCGGCTACACCTTC.

CDR3 protein: CASSFLAESFYNEQFF. CDR3 in DNA: TGCGCCAGCAGCTTCTTAGCGGAAAGCTTCTACAATGAGCAGTTCTTC. The gene calls are TRBV5-1 and TRBJ2-1; perhaps TRBD2 as D (6 bases). This CDR3 comprises 16 residues. V was pared by 2 bases and J by 3 bases, with 15 bases between. Germline CDR1 and CDR2: SGHRS and YFSETQ.

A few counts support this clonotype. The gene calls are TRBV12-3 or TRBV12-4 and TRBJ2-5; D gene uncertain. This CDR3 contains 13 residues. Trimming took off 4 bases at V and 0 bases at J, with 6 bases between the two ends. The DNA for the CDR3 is TGTGCCAGCAGTTCGGTCAACCAAGAGACCCAGTACTTC. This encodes CASSSVNQETQYF.

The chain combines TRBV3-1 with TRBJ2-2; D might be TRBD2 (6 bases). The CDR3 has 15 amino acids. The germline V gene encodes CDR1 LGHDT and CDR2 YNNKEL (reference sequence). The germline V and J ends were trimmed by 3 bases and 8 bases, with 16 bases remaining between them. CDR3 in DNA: TGTGCCAGCAGCCACCGGGGACTCATGCTGGGGGAGCTGTTTTTT. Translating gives CASSHRGLMLGELFF.